The 30 T cell receptor beta chains presented below share a single source sample, sequenced in a study of blood T cells in healthy people across ages. Sample-barcoded 5' priming and a J-beta primer mix drove a second PCR of about 7 to 11 cycles. TCRdb redid the calling of the 5' RACE reads with MiXCR, one entry per CDR3 protein. The sample records 1 million to 1.2 million distinct CDR3 sequences, more than 30% being singletons. Sequencing was performed on blood. Source of these receptors: a man aged 18-30 years in good health.

The table lists this clonotype with a few counts. The V gene is TRBV7-6, the J gene TRBJ1-2; D is unresolved. Germline CDR1 reads SGHVS; CDR2 reads FNYEAQ. The V end lost 1 base, the J end lost 1 base, and 10 bases lay between the germline ends. The CDR3 is 15 amino acids. The CDR3 loop reads CASSLESGSNYGYTF. CDR3 coding DNA: TGTGCCAGCAGCTTAGAATCGGGCAGTAACTATGGCTACACCTTC.

This clonotype showed up just a few times. CDR3 nucleotide sequence: TGTGCCAGCAGCCAAGAGGGGCAGGTTCGCGAAAAACTGTTTTTT. Its protein is CASSQEGQVREKLFF. This chain connects TRBV3-1 to TRBJ1-4, with D perhaps TRBD1 (5 bases). CDR1 and CDR2 from the germline V gene are LGHDT and YNNKEL (reference sequence). The CDR3 is 15 residues long. V was shortened by 0 bases and J by 8 bases, with 13 bases between the two germline ends.

This clonotype was observed a few times. The J gene is TRBJ1-2, the V gene TRBV20-1; TRBD1 might be the D (5 bases). V dropped 5 bases and J dropped 4 bases, with 11 bases sitting between them. CDR1 and CDR2 (germline): DFQATT, SNEGSKA (reference sequence). This CDR3 has 12 residues. The CDR3 here is CSAHGGGYGYTF. The CDR3 DNA sequence: TGCAGTGCTCACGGGGGTGGCTATGGCTACACCTTC.

The chain recombines TRBV18 with TRBJ1-5; 7 bases are a match to TRBD1. Germline lookup yields CDR1 KGHSH and CDR2 LQKENI. The ends lost 6 bases at V and 6 bases at J; junction bases unmatched: 17. CDR3 length: 17 residues. CDR3 amino acids: CASSPVTMTGTGQPQHF. The DNA for the CDR3 is TGTGCCAGCTCCCCCGTTACGATGACAGGGACTGGTCAGCCCCAGCATTTT. Drawing the rest from reference TRBV18 and TRBJ1-5, the complete variable domain is NAGVMQNPRHLVRRRGQEARLRCSPMKGHSHVYWYRQLPEEGLKFMVYLQKENIIDESGMPKERFSAEFPKEGPSILRIQQVVRGDSAAYFCASSPVTMTGTGQPQHFGDGTRLSIL.

This clonotype was counted only a few times. This rearrangement joins TRBV7-2 to TRBJ2-5, with D tentatively TRBD1 (6 bases). CDR1 SGHTA and CDR2 FQGNSA come from the germline V gene. This CDR3 has 17 residues. V was shortened by 1 base and J by 1 base, with 16 bases between the two germline ends. CDR3 bases: TGTGCCAGCAGCTTAGACGGCTCAGGGGTTACCCAAGAGACCCAGTACTTC. Protein sequence: CASSLDGSGVTQETQYF.

This clonotype came up many times. The genes are TRBV7-2 and TRBJ2-3; 7 bases map to TRBD1. Looked up from germline, CDR1 is SGHTA and CDR2 is FQGNSA. V shed 4 bases and J 4 bases; nucleotides not matched to a gene: 8. The CDR3 is made up of 15 amino acids. The CDR3 coding sequence is TGTGCCAGCAGCTCCTTAAACAGGGGTGCAGATACGCAGTATTTT. Translated: CASSSLNRGADTQYF.

The chain combines TRBV28 with TRBJ2-1; tentatively, D is TRBD1 (5 bases). Gene TRBJ2-7 matches the end of the DNA better, so the J call may be wrong. CDR3 length equals 16 residues. Germline V CDR1 and CDR2: MDHEN, SYDVKM. This CDR3 reads CASSFLPDSFYNEQYF. CDR3 sequence (DNA): TGTGCCAGCAGCTTCCTCCCAGACAGCTTCTACAATGAGCAGTACTTC.

In its sample, this clonotype was seen once. V is TRBV20-1 and J is TRBJ2-7; D ambiguous. The CDR3 consists of 11 residues. V dropped 0 bases and J dropped 6 bases, with 6 bases sitting between them. Per germline, CDR1 DFQATT and CDR2 SNEGSKA (reference sequence). Here the CDR3 reads CSARDVGEQYF. Here the CDR3 DNA reads TGCAGTGCTAGAGATGTAGGCGAGCAGTACTTC.

The V and J genes are TRBV7-9 and TRBJ1-2; no clear D gene. The CDR3 has 14 residues. The V gene lost 5 bases and the J gene lost 8 bases, with 18 bases spanning the gap. Germline CDR1 SEHNR, CDR2 FQNEAQ (reference sequence). CDR3 loop: CASSLLDWVEGYTF. As DNA, the CDR3 is TGTGCCAGCAGCCTGTTAGACTGGGTAGAGGGCTACACCTTC.

This clonotype appeared a few times. The chain couples TRBV20-1 to TRBJ1-1; D not resolved. V was clipped by 6 bases and J by 0 bases, with 17 bases between them. This CDR3 has 15 amino acids. The germline CDR1 and CDR2 sequences are DFQATT and SNEGSKA (reference sequence). CDR3 residues: CSAEGEGTMNTEAFF. In DNA form, the CDR3 reads TGCAGTGCGGAGGGAGAGGGTACGATGAACACTGAAGCTTTCTTT.

This rearrangement joins TRBV6-1 to TRBJ2-7, with D possibly called TRBD1 or TRBD2 (5 bases each). The CDR3 runs to 15 residues. Germline V lookup: CDR1 MNHNS, CDR2 SASEGT. V was shortened by 11 bases and J by 2 bases, with 22 bases between the two germline ends. In DNA, the CDR3 is TGTGCCGCCCTTCCTGTCCGGGGCCTACCCTACGAGCAGTACTTC. Its protein product is CAALPVRGLPYEQYF.

The chain joins TRBV6-2 or TRBV6-3 to TRBJ2-2; D is perhaps TRBD1 or TRBD2 (6 bases each). Trimming stripped 8 bases from V and 1 base from J, with 29 bases between. The germline V gene has CDR1 MNHEY and CDR2 SVGEGT. The CDR3 is made up of 20 amino acids. This chain's CDR3 is CASLPQAGQYRTRNTGELFF. The CDR3 DNA reads TGTGCCAGCCTACCCCAGGCGGGACAATATCGAACACGGAACACCGGGGAGCTGTTTTTT.

CDR3 nucleotide sequence: TGTGCCAGCAGACCGGCCGGGACTAGCGGGGAACGGGTTAACAATGAGCAGTTCTTC. This sequence encodes CASRPAGTSGERVNNEQFF. This chain uses TRBV7-9 with TRBJ2-1; 13 nucleotides agree with TRBD2. V was pared by 6 bases and J by 5 bases, with 16 bases of the junction left unmatched. The germline V gene encodes CDR1 SEHNR and CDR2 FQNEAQ (reference sequence). CDR3 length: 19 residues.

Written as DNA, the CDR3 is TGTGCCAGCAGTGATCCGGGGAAGGAGGACTATGGCTACACCTTC. Residues: CASSDPGKEDYGYTF. The rearrangement links TRBV2 to TRBJ1-2, with unresolved D. Trimming left V 3 bases short and J 3 bases short, with 14 bases between. This CDR3 comprises 15 residues. Germline CDR1 reads SNHLY; CDR2 reads FYNNEI.

CDR3 sequence reads: CASSYPKEGRTYEQYF. The DNA for the CDR3 is TGTGCCAGCAGTTACCCAAAAGAGGGTAGGACCTACGAGCAGTACTTC. The chain employs TRBV6-2 or TRBV6-3 and TRBJ2-7; D possibly corresponds to TRBD2 (5 bases). With 2 bases removed from V and 2 bases from J, the gap between germline ends came to 16 bases. Germline V gene lookup returns CDR1 MNHEY and CDR2 SVGEGT. This CDR3 has 16 residues.

This CDR3 reads CASSLPGKSGGNRNEQFF. The CDR3 DNA sequence: TGTGCCAGCAGTTTACCCGGCAAAAGCGGGGGGAACCGAAATGAGCAGTTCTTC. V is TRBV12-3 or TRBV12-4 and J is TRBJ2-1, with 9 bases fitting TRBD2. The CDR3 loop spans 18 amino acids. The V gene end was trimmed by 2 bases and the J gene end by 7 bases; junction bases not matched to a gene: 15.

The V and J genes are TRBV2 and TRBJ2-4; D perhaps matches TRBD1 (6 bases). V shed 5 bases and J shed 8 bases, with 19 bases lying between them. Germline V gene data show CDR1 as SNHLY and CDR2 as FYNNEI. This CDR3 spans 15 amino acids. Written as DNA, the CDR3 is TGTGCCAGCAGTCCGGACAGTCCCCATGGGGACATTCAGTACTTC. Amino acid sequence: CASSPDSPHGDIQYF.

This clonotype was detected only a few times. This chain links TRBV5-1 with TRBJ2-3; D is possibly TRBD2 (5 bases). Looked up from germline, CDR1 is SGHRS and CDR2 is YFSETQ. V lost 5 bases and J lost 2, with 21 bases in between. This CDR3 is built from 17 residues. CDR3 region: CASRRTNLEGVTDTQYF. The CDR3 DNA is TGCGCCAGCAGAAGGACGAACCTTGAGGGCGTCACAGATACGCAGTATTTT.

The V call is TRBV5-1, the J call TRBJ2-1, with D perhaps matching TRBD1 (5 bases). The V and J ends lost 7 bases and 4 bases respectively, with 9 bases between them. CDR1 is SGHRS and CDR2 is YFSETQ in the germline V gene. The CDR3 extends over 12 amino acids. The CDR3 DNA is TGCGCCAGCTACGACAGTTACAATGAGCAGTTCTTC. Amino acid sequence: CASYDSYNEQFF.

The sample holds many counts of this clonotype. V usage is TRBV6-5 and J usage is TRBJ2-3, with 8 bases fitting TRBD2. Germline lookup yields CDR1 MNHEY and CDR2 SVGAGI. There are 13 residues in the CDR3. V lost 6 bases to trimming and J lost 3 bases; unmatched junction nucleotides: 2. The CDR3 loop reads CASRRGATDTQYF. Written as DNA, the CDR3 is TGTGCCAGCAGGCGGGGGGCTACAGATACGCAGTATTTT.

The rearrangement joins TRBV10-3 to TRBJ2-2; a weak D match, TRBD2 (6 bases). V lost 8 bases to trimming and J lost 1 base, with 11 bases between them. Germline CDR1 ENHRY, CDR2 SYGVKD. The CDR3 runs to 14 residues. Here the CDR3 reads CAIGGTENTGELFF. Written as DNA, the CDR3 is TGTGCCATCGGCGGGACGGAGAACACCGGGGAGCTGTTTTTT.

This chain links TRBV3-1 with TRBJ2-1; D is tentatively TRBD1 or TRBD2 (5 bases each). Germline loops: CDR1 LGHDT, CDR2 YNNKEL (reference sequence). The ends were cut back, 1 base at V and 6 bases at J, with 13 bases in the middle. The CDR3 consists of 15 residues. CDR3 amino acids: CASSQGGFSLNEQFF. CDR3 DNA: TGTGCCAGCAGCCAAGGGGGGTTCTCCCTCAATGAGCAGTTCTTC.

This sequence joins TRBV7-2 and TRBJ2-3; D is possibly TRBD2 (7 bases). Trimming pared 7 bases from V and 2 bases from J, leaving 19 bases between. CDR1 is SGHTA, CDR2 FQGNSA, per germline. CDR3 length: 16 residues. The CDR3 protein is CASNLEGGAYTDTQYF. The DNA of the CDR3 is TGTGCCAGCAACCTCGAGGGGGGGGCATACACAGATACGCAGTATTTT.

Notes on this clonotype: A read error may account for a junction end that differs from germline. The chain has TRBV6-4 and TRBJ2-6; D is tentatively TRBD1 or TRBD2 (5 bases each). There are 15 residues in the CDR3. Per the germline V gene, CDR1 is MRHNA and CDR2 is SNTAGT. In DNA, the CDR3 is TGTGCCAGCAGTGACGCGAAATCCGGGGCCAACGTCCAGACTTTC. Amino acids: CASSDAKSGANVQTF.

V and J are TRBV20-1 and TRBJ2-3, with 13 nucleotides matching TRBD2. Trimming cost V 5 bases and J 4 bases; bases outside gene matches: 6. The germline V gene encodes CDR1 DFQATT and CDR2 SNEGSKA (reference sequence). The CDR3 spans 15 residues. CDR3 region: CSAPATSGGADTQYF. Written as DNA, the CDR3 is TGCAGTGCTCCCGCAACTAGCGGGGGGGCAGATACGCAGTATTTT.

This clonotype was detected a few times. V usage is TRBV7-9 and J usage is TRBJ1-1, with 8 bases lining up with TRBD1. V trimming: 6 bases; J trimming: 0 bases; junction bases outside the gene matches: 18. Germline CDR1 is SEHNR and CDR2 is FQNEAQ (reference sequence). This CDR3 has 19 residues. The CDR3, as DNA: TGTGCCAGCAGTCACCCATTGTCCGGGACAGGTTGGATGAACACTGAAGCTTTCTTT. Its protein is CASSHPLSGTGWMNTEAFF.

This chain uses TRBV20-1 with TRBJ2-3; the D gene is possibly TRBD1 (5 bases). Germline lookup yields CDR1 DFQATT and CDR2 SNEGSKA (reference sequence). The CDR3 is 15 residues long. Trimming took 2 bases from V and 1 from J, leaving 13 bases between them. CDR3 DNA: TGCAGTGCTAGAACCCCCCAGGGCGGCACAGATACGCAGTATTTT. This encodes CSARTPQGGTDTQYF.

The chain is built from TRBV4-2 and TRBJ2-4; no clear D gene. The V end lost 0 bases, the J end lost 0 bases, and 9 bases lay between the germline ends. The CDR3 consists of 16 residues. CDR1 LGHNA and CDR2 YNFKEQ come from the germline V gene. The DNA of the CDR3 is TGTGCCAGCAGCCAAGAATCCGGTGGAGCCAAAAACATTCAGTACTTC. This codes for CASSQESGGAKNIQYF.

This clonotype was seen a handful of times. This sequence joins TRBV18 and TRBJ1-1; D is unclear. The CDR3 contains 15 residues. Deletions cut 3 bases from V and 0 bases from J, with 11 bases between. The germline CDR1 and CDR2 sequences are KGHSH and LQKENI. The DNA of the CDR3 is TGTGCCAGCTCACCCCTCCCAAGACTGAACACTGAAGCTTTCTTT. This codes for CASSPLPRLNTEAFF.

This clonotype was observed at least ten times. The V and J genes are TRBV7-9 and TRBJ1-2; 7 bases are a match to TRBD1. Germline CDR1 is SEHNR and CDR2 is FQNEAQ (reference sequence). V trimming: 6 bases; J trimming: 5 bases; junction bases outside the gene matches: 6. CDR3 size: 13 residues. The CDR3 reads CASRPGTEYGYTF. CDR3 DNA: TGTGCCAGCAGACCCGGGACAGAGTATGGCTACACCTTC.